The TCR beta chain under discussion was sequenced for a study of blood T cell repertoires in COVID-19. Study-level background: Samples of COVID-19 (acute and convalescent) were obtained from the United States, Italy and Spain. The cDNA or gDNA used as material had been derived from T cells, B-cell-depleted T cells, or PBMCs.

Trimming shortened V by 5 bases and J by 3 bases, and 11 bases separated the two germline ends. The CDR3 loop spans 14 amino acids. The germline V gene encodes CDR1 SEHNR and CDR2 FQNEAQ (reference sequence). Under the authors' procedure: The assay estimated nucleated cells by amplifying reference gene primers. Repertoires were generated with immunoSEQ multiplex PCR, while TCRdb's copy carries only in-frame clones and drops some. V and J calls plus clone size are reproduced from that table; the DNA served to infer D and trimming. The sample records some 200,000 clones, 92% being singletons. The chain combines TRBV7-9 with TRBJ1-5; D unclear. This TCR was sampled from a man aged 25-45 years with acute or convalescent COVID-19. The sample was peripheral blood. CDR3 nucleotide sequence: TGTGCCAGCAGCAAAGACGGACTCAATCAGCCCCAGCATTTT. Translated, it gives CASSKDGLNQPQHF.